This T cell receptor (beta chain) was recorded in a study of shared clonotypes between healthy human individuals. Germline values: CDR1 MGHDK, CDR2 SYGVNS. This CDR3 region has 13 residues. V trimming: 7 bases; J trimming: 2 bases; junction bases outside the gene matches: 3. The method was immunoSEQ multiplex PCR; TCRdb's version includes in-frame clones alone and lacks a portion of them. The profile shows approximately 1.5 million clones, approximately 98% of them singletons. The TCR was taken from a man aged 25-40 years in good health. Material: naive CD4+ T cells sorted from blood. The subset was: CD45RA+ positively selected. This sequence joins TRBV25-1 and TRBJ2-7, with TRBD1 matching 9 bases. The CDR3 sequence is CASKGQGTYEQYF. CDR3 in DNA: TGTGCCAGCAAGGGACAGGGAACCTACGAGCAGTACTTC.